This TCR beta chain was retrieved from a study of T-cell reconstitution after alpha-beta-depleted transplantation in children. The CDR3 has 14 residues. The ends lost 10 bases at V and 4 bases at J; junction bases unmatched: 10. Researchers prepared the TCRbeta library using unique molecular identifiers, the study reports. TCRdb processed the PCR reads anew with MiXCR; each CDR3 protein has one entry. The sample lists under 250,000 distinct CDR3 sequences, 5.5% to 7% occurring once. As for this clonotype: Its antigen remains unknown.

Points from the study as a whole: Some patients owed their high day-60 TCRbeta diversity to surviving recipient T cells and thymic progenitors. Roughly two months post-transplant, alpha-beta T cells reportedly originated from several hundred graft clones that had expanded. T-cell numbers and diversity one year post-transplant derived largely from freshly generated T cells.

The rearrangement links TRBV12-3 or TRBV12-4 to TRBJ2-3; 8 bases are a match to TRBD1. The sample here was PBMCs, taken before TCRalphabeta/CD19-depleted stem cell transplant. The receptor was isolated from a boy aged 2 to 10 with acute lymphoblastic leukemia, due to receive a stem cell transplant. The CDR3 DNA follows: TGTGCCACTCGATCCGGACAGGGTTCAGATACGCAGTATTTT. This gives the protein CATRSGQGSDTQYF.